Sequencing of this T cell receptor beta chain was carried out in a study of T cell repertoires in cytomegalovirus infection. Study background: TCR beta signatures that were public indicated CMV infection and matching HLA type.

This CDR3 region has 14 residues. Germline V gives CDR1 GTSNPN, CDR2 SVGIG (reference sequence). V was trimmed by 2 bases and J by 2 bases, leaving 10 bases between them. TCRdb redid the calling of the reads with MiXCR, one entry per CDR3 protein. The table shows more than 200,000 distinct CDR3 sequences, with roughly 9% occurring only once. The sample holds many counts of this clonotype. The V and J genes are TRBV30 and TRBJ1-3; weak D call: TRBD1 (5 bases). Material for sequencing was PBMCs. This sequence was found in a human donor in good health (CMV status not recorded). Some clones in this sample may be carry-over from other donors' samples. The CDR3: CAWSTTGAGNTIYF. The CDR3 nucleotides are TGTGCCTGGAGTACAACAGGTGCTGGAAACACCATATATTTT.